Detailed here is one TCR beta chain. Its antigen is unidentified. This specimen includes other DNA sequences encoding the same CDR3. Naive-designated CD8 cells lacked CD45RO, were positively enriched for CCR7, and omitted terminally differentiated effector memory CD45RA+ cells. Healthy and HIV-negative, the adult donors had no recent acute infections or vaccinations. The CDR3 runs to 14 residues. Trimming cost V 3 bases and J 2 bases, with 10 bases left between them. Germline CDR1 and CDR2: SEHNR and FQNEAQ (reference sequence). The method was immunoSEQ multiplex PCR; TCRdb's version includes in-frame clones alone and lacks a portion of them. The repertoire holds 2 million to 2.5 million clones, with roughly 91% as singletons. These data belong to a study of shared clonotypes between healthy human individuals. Findings of the study overall: Sampling covered blood only; tissue repertoires likely differ.

The gene calls are TRBV7-9 and TRBJ2-5, with D possibly being TRBD1 (5 bases). Sequencing was done on a sample of naive CD8+ T cells from PBMCs. The source is a man younger than 35 in good health. Some clones in this sample may be carry-over from other donors' samples. The CDR3 sequence is CASSFWGLQETQYF. CDR3 nucleotide sequence: TGTGCCAGCAGCTTTTGGGGCCTACAAGAGACCCAGTACTTC.